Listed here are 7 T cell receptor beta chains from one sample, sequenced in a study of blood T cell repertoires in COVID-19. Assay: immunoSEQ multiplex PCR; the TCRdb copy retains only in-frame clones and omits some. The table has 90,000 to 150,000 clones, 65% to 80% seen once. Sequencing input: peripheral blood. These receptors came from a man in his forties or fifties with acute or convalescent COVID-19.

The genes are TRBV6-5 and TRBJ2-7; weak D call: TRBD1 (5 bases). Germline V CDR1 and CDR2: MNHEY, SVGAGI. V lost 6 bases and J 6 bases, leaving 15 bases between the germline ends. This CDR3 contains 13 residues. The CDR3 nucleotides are TGTGCCAGCAGCCTTGGGAAGGGGTTCGAGCAGTACTTC. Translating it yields CASSLGKGFEQYF.

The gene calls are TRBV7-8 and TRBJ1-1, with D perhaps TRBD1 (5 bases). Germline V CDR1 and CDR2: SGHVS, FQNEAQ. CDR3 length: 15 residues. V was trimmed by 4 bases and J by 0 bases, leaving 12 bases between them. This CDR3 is CASSSGLAMNTEAFF. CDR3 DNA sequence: TGTGCCAGCAGCTCGGGACTGGCCATGAACACTGAAGCTTTCTTT.

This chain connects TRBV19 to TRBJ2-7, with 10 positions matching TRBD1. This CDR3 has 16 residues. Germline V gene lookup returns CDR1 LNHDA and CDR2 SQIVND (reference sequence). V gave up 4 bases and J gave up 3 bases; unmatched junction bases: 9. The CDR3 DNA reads TGTGCCAGTAGTAACCCCCTCCGGACAGGGGGCTACGAGCAGTACTTC. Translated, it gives CASSNPLRTGGYEQYF. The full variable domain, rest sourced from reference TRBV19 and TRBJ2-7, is DGGITQSPKYLFRKEGQNVTLSCEQNLNHDAMYWYRQDPGQGLRLIYYSQIVNDFQKGDIAEGYSVSREKKESFPLTVTSAQKNPTAFYLCASSNPLRTGGYEQYFGPGTRLTVT.

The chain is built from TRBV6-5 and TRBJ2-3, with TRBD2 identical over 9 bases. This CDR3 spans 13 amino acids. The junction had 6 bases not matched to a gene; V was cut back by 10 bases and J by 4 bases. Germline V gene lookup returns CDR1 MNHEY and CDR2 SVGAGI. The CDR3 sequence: CATGRGGADTQYF. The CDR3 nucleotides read TGTGCCACCGGTCGCGGGGGGGCAGATACGCAGTATTTT.

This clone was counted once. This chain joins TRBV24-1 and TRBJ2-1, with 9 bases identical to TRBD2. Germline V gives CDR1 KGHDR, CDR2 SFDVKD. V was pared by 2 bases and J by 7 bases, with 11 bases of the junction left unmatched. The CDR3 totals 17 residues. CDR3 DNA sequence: TGTGCCACCAGTGATTACAAATCAGCGGGGGGCCTAAATGAGCAGTTCTTC. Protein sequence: CATSDYKSAGGLNEQFF.

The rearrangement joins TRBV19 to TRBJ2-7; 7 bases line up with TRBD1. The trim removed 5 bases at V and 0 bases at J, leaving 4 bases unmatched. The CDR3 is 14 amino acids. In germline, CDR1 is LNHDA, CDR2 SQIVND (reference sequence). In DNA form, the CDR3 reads TGTGCCAGTAGTCCATGGGACAGCTCCTACGAGCAGTACTTC. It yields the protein CASSPWDSSYEQYF.

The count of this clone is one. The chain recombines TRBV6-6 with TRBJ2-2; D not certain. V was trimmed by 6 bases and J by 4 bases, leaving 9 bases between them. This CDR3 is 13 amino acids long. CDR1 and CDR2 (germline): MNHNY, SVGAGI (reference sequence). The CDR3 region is CASSPVGTGELFF. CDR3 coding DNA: TGTGCCAGCAGCCCGGTTGGCACCGGGGAGCTGTTTTTT.